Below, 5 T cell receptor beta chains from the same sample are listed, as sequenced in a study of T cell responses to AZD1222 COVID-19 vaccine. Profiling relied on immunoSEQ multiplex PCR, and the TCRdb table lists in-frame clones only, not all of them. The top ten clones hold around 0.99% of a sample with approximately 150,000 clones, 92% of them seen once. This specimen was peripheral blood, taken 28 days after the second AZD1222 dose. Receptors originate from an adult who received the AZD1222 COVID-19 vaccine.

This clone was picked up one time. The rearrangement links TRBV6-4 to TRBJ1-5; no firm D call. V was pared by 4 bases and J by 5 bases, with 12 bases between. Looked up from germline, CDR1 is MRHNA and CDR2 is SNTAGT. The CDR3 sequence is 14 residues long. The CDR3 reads CASSVTATHQPQHF. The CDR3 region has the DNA TGTGCCAGCAGTGTAACAGCCACCCATCAGCCCCAGCATTTT.

CDR3 protein: CASSFLAGGRDNEQFF. In DNA form, the CDR3 reads TGTGCCAGCAGCTTTCTAGCGGGGGGCAGGGACAATGAGCAGTTCTTC. The gene calls are TRBV13 and TRBJ2-1; 11 bases match TRBD2. The junction had 6 bases not matched to a gene; V was cut back by 3 bases and J by 5 bases. The germline gives CDR1 PRHDT, CDR2 FYEKMQ (reference sequence). The CDR3 is made up of 16 amino acids.

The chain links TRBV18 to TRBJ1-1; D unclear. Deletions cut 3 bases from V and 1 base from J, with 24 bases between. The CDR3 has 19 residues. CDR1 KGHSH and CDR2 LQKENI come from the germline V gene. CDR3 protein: CASSPIVQMDITRNTEAFF. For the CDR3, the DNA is TGTGCCAGCTCACCTATCGTTCAGATGGATATTACACGGAACACTGAAGCTTTCTTT.

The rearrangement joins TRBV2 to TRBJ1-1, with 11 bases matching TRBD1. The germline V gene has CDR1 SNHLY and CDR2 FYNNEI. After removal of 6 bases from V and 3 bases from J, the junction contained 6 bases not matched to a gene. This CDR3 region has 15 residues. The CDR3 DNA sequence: TGTGCCAGCAGGCTAGGACAGGGGGCTGACACTGAAGCTTTCTTT. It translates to CASRLGQGADTEAFF.

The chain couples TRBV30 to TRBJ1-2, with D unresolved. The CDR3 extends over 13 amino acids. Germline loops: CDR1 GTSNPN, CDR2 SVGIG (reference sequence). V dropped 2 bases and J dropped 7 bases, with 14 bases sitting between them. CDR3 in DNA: TGTGCCTGGAGTTTGGGCCAGTCTCGTGGCTACACCTTC. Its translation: CAWSLGQSRGYTF. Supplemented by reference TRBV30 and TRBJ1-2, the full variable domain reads SQTIHQWPATLVQPVGSPLSLECTVEGTSNPNLYWYRQAAGRGLQLLFYSVGIGQISSEVPQNLSASRPQDRQFILSSKKLLLSDSGFYLCAWSLGQSRGYTFGSGTRLTVV.